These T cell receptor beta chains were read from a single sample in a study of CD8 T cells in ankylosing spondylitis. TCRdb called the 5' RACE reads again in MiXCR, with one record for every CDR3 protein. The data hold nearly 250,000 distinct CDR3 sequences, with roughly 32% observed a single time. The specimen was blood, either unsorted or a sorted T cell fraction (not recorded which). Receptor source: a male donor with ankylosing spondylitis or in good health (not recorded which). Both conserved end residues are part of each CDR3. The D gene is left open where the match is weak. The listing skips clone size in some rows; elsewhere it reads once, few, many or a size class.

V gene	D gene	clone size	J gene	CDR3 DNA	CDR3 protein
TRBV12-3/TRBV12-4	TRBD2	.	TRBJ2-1	TGTGCCAGCAGTTTGCTAGCGGGGTACAATGAGCAGTTCTTC	CASSLLAGYNEQFF
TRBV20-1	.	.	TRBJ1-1	TGCAGTGCTAGCGGTCTCCGGGCGGCCTTTGGGGCTTTCTTT	CSASGLRAAFGAFF
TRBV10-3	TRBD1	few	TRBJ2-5	TGTGCCATACGGGACAGGGGGGTAGAGACCCAGTACTTC	CAIRDRGVETQYF
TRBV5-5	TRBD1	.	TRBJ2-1	TGTGCCAGCAGCTGGGGGCCAGGGGGCAATGAGCAGTTCTTC	CASSWGPGGNEQFF
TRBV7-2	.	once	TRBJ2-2	TGTGCCAGCAGCTTAGTTGGGATAATGTCCACCGGGGAGCTGTTTTTT	CASSLVGIMSTGELFF
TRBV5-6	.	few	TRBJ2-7	TGTGCCAGCAGCTTGGGTTTTACCTACGAGCAGTACTTC	CASSLGFTYEQYF
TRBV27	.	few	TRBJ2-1	TGTGCCAGCAGGGGCAATGAGGGAACCTTTTACAATGAGCAGTTCTTC	CASRGNEGTFYNEQFF
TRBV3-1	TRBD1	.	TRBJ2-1	TGTGCCAGCAGCCAAGAAGGGGACAGCTCCTACAATGAGCAGTTCTTC	CASSQEGDSSYNEQFF
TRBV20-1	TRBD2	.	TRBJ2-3	TGCAGTGCTAAGCCGGGAGGGGAAGATACGCAGTATTTT	CSAKPGGEDTQYF
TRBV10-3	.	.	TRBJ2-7	TGTGCCACCTGGGGCCGCCAGGGCGGCGAGCAGTACTTC	CATWGRQGGEQYF
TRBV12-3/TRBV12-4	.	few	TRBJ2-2	TGTGACAGCAGCCACTCAGTAGAGACCGGGGAGCTGTTTTTT	CDSSHSVETGELFF